The subject of this entry is one TCR beta chain. This specimen comes from a study of blood T cell repertoires in COVID-19. Study information: The origin of the acute and convalescent COVID-19 samples was the United States, Italy and Spain.

V was clipped by 6 bases and J by 3 bases, with 14 bases between them. This CDR3 region has 14 residues. The V gene's germline CDR1 is LNHDA and CDR2 SQIVND (reference sequence). Data came from immunoSEQ multiplex PCR; TCRdb stores just in-frame clones and leaves some out. This sample has around 200,000 clones, with 80% found just once. The sequence derives from a woman between 65 and 79 years old with acute or convalescent COVID-19. This chain links TRBV19 with TRBJ1-1, with TRBD1 as a possible D gene (6 bases). The sequencing sample was made of peripheral blood. The CDR3 DNA sequence: TGTGCCAGTAGGACAGGATCCGTGGACACTGAAGCTTTCTTT. It codes for CASRTGSVDTEAFF.